These 12 T cell receptor beta chains share one sample of origin, sequenced in a study of shared clonotypes between healthy human individuals. The protocol was immunoSEQ multiplex PCR, while the TCRdb copy is restricted to in-frame clones and leaves out a portion. The table lists about 1,500,000 clones, 95% to 97% of them singletons. What was sequenced was naive CD4+ T cells sorted from blood. Noted subset: CD45RA+ positively selected. These receptor sequences come from a man aged 25 to 40 in good health.

The chain joins TRBV28 to TRBJ1-1; D remains ambiguous. Between the trimmed V and J ends, which lost 6 bases and 4 bases, there was a span of 6 bases. CDR1 MDHEN and CDR2 SYDVKM come from the germline V gene. The CDR3 length is 11 residues. The CDR3 DNA sequence: TGTGCCAGCAGGCTATCCACTGAAGCTTTCTTT. Its protein is CASRLSTEAFF.

V usage is TRBV28 and J usage is TRBJ2-1, with D perhaps matching TRBD1 or TRBD2 (5 bases each). Per germline, CDR1 MDHEN and CDR2 SYDVKM. Deletions cut 6 bases from V and 9 bases from J, with 9 bases between. The CDR3 spans 11 residues. In DNA, the CDR3 is TGTGCCAGCAGGGGGGTGGGTGAGCAGTTCTTC. Residues: CASRGVGEQFF.

V is TRBV27 and J is TRBJ2-6, with D unresolved. Germline CDR1 and CDR2: MNHEY and SMNVEV (reference sequence). Trimming removed 5 bases at V and 0 bases at J, with 8 bases between. The CDR3 is 15 amino acids. CDR3 DNA: TGTGCCAGCAGTCCCTTAGGCTCTGGGGCCAACGTCCTGACTTTC. This sequence encodes CASSPLGSGANVLTF.

This chain connects TRBV6-6 to TRBJ2-1; TRBD1 might be the D (6 bases). The V gene lost 4 bases and the J gene lost 10 bases, with 14 bases spanning the gap. There are 13 residues in the CDR3. The germline CDR1 and CDR2 sequences are MNHNY and SVGAGI (reference sequence). The CDR3 bases are TGTGCCAGCAGTTCAGGGGCCTCCGGGGAGCAGTTCTTC. This gives the protein CASSSGASGEQFF.

This chain connects TRBV6-1 to TRBJ1-5; 7 bases align to TRBD1. This CDR3 has 18 amino acids. Germline lookup yields CDR1 MNHNS and CDR2 SASEGT. V lost 1 base, J lost 1 base, and 10 bases stayed unmatched. The CDR3: CASSEVRKGQPSNQPQHF. DNA for the CDR3: TGTGCCAGCAGTGAAGTAAGGAAGGGACAGCCCAGCAATCAGCCCCAGCATTTT.

The chain recombines TRBV5-6 with TRBJ2-3, with D unresolved. This CDR3 contains 14 residues. Trimming shortened V by 0 bases and J by 5 bases, and 10 bases separated the two germline ends. Germline loops: CDR1 SGHDT, CDR2 YYEEEE. This CDR3 reads CASSLGPTEDTQYF. The CDR3 bases are TGTGCCAGCAGCTTGGGCCCAACGGAAGATACGCAGTATTTT.

The rearrangement links TRBV5-8 to TRBJ2-6, with 7 nucleotides matching TRBD1. V lost 2 bases and J lost 1; bases outside the gene matches: 3. Germline V lookup: CDR1 SGHTS, CDR2 YDEGEE. The CDR3 length is 16 residues. This CDR3 reads CASSLGQASGANVLTF. CDR3 in DNA: TGTGCCAGCAGCTTAGGACAGGCATCTGGGGCCAACGTCCTGACTTTC.

The chain links TRBV7-9 to TRBJ2-2; D possibly corresponds to TRBD2 (5 bases). This CDR3 contains 16 residues. V was clipped by 2 bases and J by 3 bases, with 13 bases between them. The V gene's germline CDR1 is SEHNR and CDR2 FQNEAQ (reference sequence). The CDR3 sequence is CASSLPTDSYTGELFF. The CDR3 nucleotides are TGTGCCAGCAGCTTACCCACGGACTCTTACACCGGGGAGCTGTTTTTT.

As regards this clone: Other DNA sequences in this specimen translate into the identical CDR3. This chain connects TRBV28 to TRBJ2-7; D is unresolved. The CDR3 length is 14 residues. The ends were cut back, 3 bases at V and 2 bases at J, with 11 bases in the middle. Germline lookup yields CDR1 MDHEN and CDR2 SYDVKM. The CDR3 protein is CASSFPGLTYEQYF. CDR3 bases: TGTGCCAGCAGTTTTCCCGGCCTTACCTACGAGCAGTACTTC.

A few counts support this clone. The rearrangement links TRBV27 to TRBJ1-1; D unresolved. CDR3 size: 16 residues. Germline CDR1 and CDR2: MNHEY and SMNVEV (reference sequence). V gave up 3 bases and J gave up 0 bases, with 14 bases separating them. The CDR3 sequence: CASSLQATYMNTEAFF. CDR3 in DNA: TGTGCCAGCAGTTTGCAGGCAACCTACATGAACACTGAAGCTTTCTTT.

V is TRBV18 and J is TRBJ1-4, with TRBD1 matching 9 bases. This CDR3 has 14 residues. Looked up from germline, CDR1 is KGHSH and CDR2 is LQKENI. Unmatched junction bases numbered 5, after V lost 5 bases and J lost 7 bases. The CDR3 DNA follows: TGTGCCAGCTCAACCGGGACAGGGAGTGAAAAACTGTTTTTT. Translation gives CASSTGTGSEKLFF.

This chain uses TRBV12-5 with TRBJ2-3, with TRBD2 matching 9 bases. With V trimmed by 6 bases and J by 4 bases, 11 bases remained unmatched. CDR1 and CDR2 (germline): LGHNT, FRNRAP. The CDR3 totals 16 residues. The CDR3 region is CASGFSGSRGADTQYF. CDR3 DNA: TGTGCTAGTGGGTTTAGCGGGAGTCGGGGGGCAGATACGCAGTATTTT.